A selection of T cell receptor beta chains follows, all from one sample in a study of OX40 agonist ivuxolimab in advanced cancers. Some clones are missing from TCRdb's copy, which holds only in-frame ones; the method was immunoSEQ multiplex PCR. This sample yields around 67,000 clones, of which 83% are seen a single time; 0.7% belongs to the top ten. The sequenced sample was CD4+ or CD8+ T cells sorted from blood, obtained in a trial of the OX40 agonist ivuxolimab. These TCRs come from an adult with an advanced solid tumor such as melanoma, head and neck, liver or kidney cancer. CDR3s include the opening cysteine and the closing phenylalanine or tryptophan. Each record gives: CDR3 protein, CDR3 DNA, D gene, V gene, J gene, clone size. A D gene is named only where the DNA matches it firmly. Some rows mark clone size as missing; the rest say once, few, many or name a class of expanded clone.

CDR3: CASSLALWTDNTGELFF
DNA: TGTGCCAGCAGCTTAGCGCTATGGACAGATAACACCGGGGAGCTGTTTTTT
D: .
V: TRBV7-8
J: TRBJ2-2
size: .

CDR3: CASSYPLGGELFF
DNA: TGTGCCAGCAGTTACCCCTTAGGCGGGGAGCTGTTTTTT
D: .
V: TRBV6-5
J: TRBJ2-2
size: .

CDR3: CASSPSTWGSYNEQFF
DNA: TGTGCCAGCTCACCATCTACGTGGGGGTCTTACAATGAGCAGTTCTTC
D: .
V: TRBV18
J: TRBJ2-1
size: .

CDR3: CASSVDRARQPQHF
DNA: TGTGCCAGCAGTGTCGACAGGGCTCGGCAGCCCCAGCATTTT
D: TRBD1
V: TRBV6-1
J: TRBJ1-5
size: once

CDR3: CASSRDGRGEKLFF
DNA: TGCGCCAGCAGCAGGGACGGCCGGGGAGAAAAACTGTTTTTT
D: .
V: TRBV5-1
J: TRBJ1-4
size: .

CDR3: CASSVGQGGPQFF
DNA: TGCGCCAGCAGCGTAGGACAGGGGGGTCCCCAATTCTTC
D: TRBD1
V: TRBV5-1
J: TRBJ2-1
size: .

CDR3: CASSQVSRGGRIHEQYF
DNA: TGTGCCAGCAGCCAAGTGAGTCGGGGCGGGAGGATCCACGAGCAGTACTTC
D: TRBD2
V: TRBV4-2
J: TRBJ2-7
size: .

CDR3: CASSLWVLLSSYNSPLHF
DNA: TGTGCCAGCAGCCTGTGGGTCCTTCTAAGCTCCTATAATTCACCCCTCCACTTT
D: .
V: TRBV7-2
J: TRBJ1-6
size: .

CDR3: CASNDSPGQVGGYTF
DNA: TGTGCCAGTAATGACTCACCGGGACAGGTTGGTGGCTACACCTTC
D: TRBD1
V: TRBV19
J: TRBJ1-2
size: medium-sized

CDR3: CASRGLGMNTEAFF
DNA: TGCGCCAGCAGAGGGCTCGGTATGAACACTGAAGCTTTCTTT
D: .
V: TRBV5-1
J: TRBJ1-1
size: once

CDR3: CSVDTDTQYF
DNA: TGCAGCGTAGACACAGATACGCAGTATTTT
D: .
V: TRBV29-1
J: TRBJ2-3
size: few

CDR3: CASSGNSNQPQHF
DNA: TGTGCCAGCAGCGGAAATAGCAATCAGCCCCAGCATTTT
D: .
V: TRBV2
J: TRBJ1-5
size: .

CDR3: CASSPERGSTQYF
DNA: TGTGCCAGCAGTCCCGAGCGGGGGAGTACGCAGTATTTT
D: TRBD2
V: TRBV28
J: TRBJ2-3
size: .

CDR3: CASRLVSATWNTEAFF
DNA: TGTGCAAGTCGCTTAGTCTCGGCGACGTGGAACACTGAAGCTTTCTTT
D: .
V: TRBV12-2
J: TRBJ1-1
size: .

CDR3: CASSPPGGRGEKLFF
DNA: TGTGCCAGCTCACCACCGGGCGGGAGAGGTGAAAAACTGTTTTTT
D: .
V: TRBV18
J: TRBJ1-4
size: .

CDR3: CASSAGFGQPQHF
DNA: TGTGCCAGCAGCGCGGGGTTTGGACAGCCCCAGCATTTT
D: .
V: TRBV7-2
J: TRBJ1-5
size: .